This TCR beta chain was recovered during a study of blood T cell repertoires in COVID-19. TCRdb's copy holds only in-frame clones and misses some; the assay was immunoSEQ multiplex PCR. The sample yields about 360,000 clones, approximately 86% seen once. Trimming stripped 2 bases from V and 6 bases from J, with 7 bases between. The CDR3 runs 13 residues. Per germline, CDR1 MNHEY and CDR2 SMNVEV (reference sequence). This receptor was taken from a human donor in a cohort sampled during active COVID-19. Sequencing used peripheral blood. The chain employs TRBV27 and TRBJ2-2, with TRBD1 as a possible D gene (6 bases). This CDR3 reads CASSLAGAGELFF. The CDR3 bases are TGTGCCAGCAGTTTAGCAGGGGCCGGGGAGCTGTTTTTT.